This T cell receptor (beta chain) was sequenced in a study of T cells in Graves' hyperthyroidism and ophthalmopathy (dated by TCRdb to between 2017 and 2020). Regarding the complete study: Peripheral blood samples were taken at the time of initial diagnosis, prior to any treatment. According to the paper, TCR Vbeta CDR3 sequencing was carried out on around 140 peripheral blood samples, which came from 40 to 45 ophthalmopathy, under 85 hyperthyroidism and roughly 17 progressor patients. In more than 5 Graves' hyperthyroidism patients, the study also compared T-cell repertoires from thyroid tissue with T-cell repertoires from blood. For training and testing, the approximately 97 patients in the discovery cohort were randomly divided in a 7:3 ratio. A discovery cohort of about a hundred patients, approximately 45 with Graves' ophthalmopathy and more than 55 with stable Graves' hyperthyroidism, was used to find distinguishing TCR V-J signatures. Prospective prediction of ophthalmopathy was tested in an independent validation cohort consisting of 18 hyperthyroidism patients and 15 to 17 patients who later progressed to ophthalmopathy. After sampling, hyperthyroidism patients received methimazole starting at 30 mg daily, and ophthalmopathy patients received high-dose intravenous methylprednisolone. The paper's findings and limits, for the study overall: Sample size was not statistically predetermined, and investigators were not blinded to group allocation. Ophthalmopathy was separated from stable hyperthyroidism by a 13 V-J signature model, with approximately 86% sensitivity and around 81% specificity obtained in cross-validation and 80%/75% obtained in testing. Blood samples also contained most of the expanded thyroid clonotypes (frequency above 0.001), which suggests that blood repertoires may reflect thyroid immune responses. In validation, progression to ophthalmopathy was predicted by the model with more than 65% sensitivity and around 76% specificity, a median of around 5.9 months before onset.

Trimming costs V 2 bases and J 9 bases, and their ends lie 19 bases apart. CDR1 and CDR2, per the germline V gene, are SGDLS and YYNGEE. The CDR3, from cysteine to phenylalanine, totals 15 residues. Solely the CDR3 DNA is kept, with 45 bases framed from the first base. In regard to this clonotype: The antigen this receptor binds is unknown. No much larger clone is present one base from it, and per-base qualities are unavailable.

Stable Graves' hyperthyroidism was defined as the absence of progression to ophthalmopathy over 18 months of follow-up. The hyperthyroidism patients were between 18 and 65 years old and newly diagnosed, with a disease duration of less than 2 months. Any patient with an uncontrolled infection, another autoimmune disease, pregnancy or lactation was excluded. Diagnoses were established on the basis of clinical symptoms, serum thyroxine and TRAb, thyroid ultrasound, and orbital computed tomography. PBMCs were isolated from about 9.1 ml of fresh peripheral blood by Ficoll-Paque density gradient centrifugation. Total RNA was extracted using Trizol reagent, and RNA quality was assessed on an Agilent 2100 Bioanalyzer. The TCR beta CDR3 regions were amplified from the RNA transcripts. The TCR CDR3 was subjected to a first round of RT-PCR using the HTBI primer set and the Qiagen OneStep RT-PCR kit. Libraries were constructed in a second round of multiplex PCR, after which size selection and purification were carried out. Paired-end sequencing of the libraries was performed with 100 bp reads on an Illumina HiSeq2000. Concerning the study's data processing: Raw data were processed with SOAPnuke, discarding reads with adapters, uncalled bases, mean Phred below 15, or no exact constant-primer or identifier match. COPE v1.2.5 was used to merge the high-quality paired reads, and each unique nucleotide sequence was defined as a clonotype. MiTCR v1.1 was used to align clonotypes to the IMGT TRBV, TRBD and TRBJ reference segments. The analysis included only V-J combinations with a frequency above 0.0001, which together covered 99% to 99.2% of the repertoires. A TCS score was defined as the ratio of F50 (clonal expansion) to E x V (chaos), with BLOSUM62-based TCRdist applied between CDR3 peptides within each V-J. Welch's t-statistics and random forest reduced around 550 V-J features to 13, which were used in a naive Bayes classifier (R e1071). TCRdb cleaned the public reads at Q25 with fastp, built clones with MiXCR and kept in-frame beta chains. Each CDR3 protein gets just one entry, which takes the most common genes and DNA from the rows behind it. The V and J calls follow TCRdb's processing rather than the paper's. The sample table records around 340,000 distinct CDR3 sequences; approximately 16% of these occur just once. Approximately 31% of the sample lies in the top ten.

The source of this sequence is a man aged 25 to 40 with Graves' hyperthyroidism. This chain joins TRBV9 to TRBJ2-3, with no confidently assigned D gene. The sequenced sample was blood. The nucleotide sequence is given as TGTGCCAGCAGCGTGACTGGAGTAGGTATGGGGACGCAGTATTTT. Its protein reads: CASSVTGVGMGTQYF.